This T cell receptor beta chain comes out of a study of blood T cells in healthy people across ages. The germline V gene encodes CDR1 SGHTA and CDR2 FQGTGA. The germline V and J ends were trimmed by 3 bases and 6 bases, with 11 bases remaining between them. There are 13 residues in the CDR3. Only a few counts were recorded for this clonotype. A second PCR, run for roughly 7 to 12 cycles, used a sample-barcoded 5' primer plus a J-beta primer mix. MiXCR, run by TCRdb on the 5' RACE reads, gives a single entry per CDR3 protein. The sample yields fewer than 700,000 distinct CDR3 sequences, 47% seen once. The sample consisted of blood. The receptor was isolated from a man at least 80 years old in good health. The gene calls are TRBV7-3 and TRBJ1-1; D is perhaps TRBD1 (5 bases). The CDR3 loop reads CASSLGGLSEAFF. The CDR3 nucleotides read TGTGCCAGCAGCTTGGGGGGACTGTCTGAAGCTTTCTTT.